The rows below give T cell receptor beta chains drawn from one sample of a study of blood T cell repertoires in COVID-19. Sequenced by immunoSEQ multiplex PCR; TCRdb stores in-frame clones only, minus some. The repertoire has over 100,000 clones, roughly 89% of them found once; the top ten carry less than 4.5%. The sample taken for sequencing was peripheral blood. Source of these receptors: a man aged 60 to 75 with COVID-19, enrolled during active disease. CDR3s include the opening cysteine and the closing phenylalanine or tryptophan. Each record gives: V gene, J gene, CDR3 length, D gene, clone size, CDR3 DNA, CDR3 protein. D genes are given only for firm matches. Clone size is given for some rows only: seen once, a few or many times, or a class if the clone is expanded.

TRBV9	TRBJ1-1	16	-	few	TGTGCCAGCAGCGTAGGGCCTGGTTCGGGATTAACTGAAGCTTTCTTT	CASSVGPGSGLTEAFF
TRBV7-2	TRBJ2-7	16	TRBD2	once	TGTGCCAGCAGTTCCACCCGGGGACTAGCTATTCACGAGCAGTACTTC	CASSSTRGLAIHEQYF
TRBV20-1	TRBJ1-4	16	TRBD1	-	TGCAGTGCTAGTTTAGGTTCGGCCGGACAGGGAGAAAAACTGTTTTTT	CSASLGSAGQGEKLFF
TRBV19	TRBJ1-1	13	TRBD1	once	TGTGCCAGTTGTGACAGGGGGATCACTGAAGCTTTCTTT	CASCDRGITEAFF
TRBV2	TRBJ1-5	16	TRBD1	-	TGTGCCAGCAGTGCTGACAGGGGGAGAGGCAATCAGCCCCAGCATTTT	CASSADRGRGNQPQHF
TRBV7-2	TRBJ2-7	15	-	once	TGTGCCAGCAGCTCCACAACAGGGCGCTCCTACGAGCAGTACTTC	CASSSTTGRSYEQYF
TRBV5-4	TRBJ1-1	14	-	-	TGTGCCAGCAGCCGCGGGACGGTTAACACTGAAGCTTTCTTT	CASSRGTVNTEAFF
TRBV7-8	TRBJ2-3	17	TRBD1	-	TGTGCCAGCAGCTTAGATCGGACAGGGCCGATCACAGATACGCAGTATTTT	CASSLDRTGPITDTQYF
TRBV6-2/TRBV6-3	TRBJ1-5	15	TRBD1	-	TGTGCCAGCAGTTTCGGACAGGGGAGGGCTCAGCCCCAGCATTTT	CASSFGQGRAQPQHF
TRBV6-5	TRBJ2-5	15	-	-	TGTGCCAGCAGTTACTCGACCGGGGGCCAAGAGACCCAGTACTTC	CASSYSTGGQETQYF
TRBV5-1	TRBJ1-2	13	-	-	TGCGCCAGCAGCTTTGGGACAATTGATGGCTACACCTTC	CASSFGTIDGYTF
TRBV5-1	TRBJ1-1	15	TRBD1	-	TGCGCCAGCAGCTTGGGGACAGGAAGGAGTACTGAAGCTTTCTTT	CASSLGTGRSTEAFF
TRBV19	TRBJ2-2	12	-	-	TGTGCCAGTAAGGGGCGGACCGGGGAGCTGTTTTTT	CASKGRTGELFF
TRBV9	TRBJ2-1	15	-	-	TGTGCCAGCAGCGTAGTCGGGGAATCCTACAATGAGCAGTTCTTC	CASSVVGESYNEQFF
TRBV16	TRBJ1-5	14	-	-	TGTGCCAGCAGCCAATCGGGGGGTCGCCAGCCCCAGCATTTT	CASSQSGGRQPQHF
TRBV6-2/TRBV6-3	TRBJ2-5	19	TRBD2	-	TGTGCCAGCAGTTACCCAGGAGTTAGCGGGGGCAGTAGGCAAGAGACCCAGTACTTC	CASSYPGVSGGSRQETQYF
TRBV18	TRBJ1-3	14	-	-	TGTGCCAGCTCTCGACAGGTGTCTGGAAACACCATATATTTT	CASSRQVSGNTIYF
TRBV3-1/TRBV3-2	TRBJ1-1	15	TRBD1	-	TGTGCCAGCAGCCCAATAGACAGGGTCGACACTGAAGCTTTCTTT	CASSPIDRVDTEAFF
TRBV15	TRBJ1-2	16	TRBD1	-	TGTGCCACCAGCAACGGGGACAGGAGAGTGGTTCATGGCTACACCTTC	CATSNGDRRVVHGYTF
TRBV19	TRBJ1-1	13	-	-	TGTGCCAGTAGTATCGGGGTTTACACTGAAGCTTTCTTT	CASSIGVYTEAFF
TRBV9	TRBJ2-3	14	-	-	TGTGCCAGCAGCCCCCCTGGCCGGGGAGATACGCAGTATTTT	CASSPPGRGDTQYF
TRBV6-5	TRBJ1-6	15	-	-	TGTGCCAGCAGGGGAACCGGGGGGGGTAATTCACCCCTCCACTTT	CASRGTGGGNSPLHF
TRBV7-8	TRBJ2-2	15	TRBD2	-	TGTGCAACCCCGATGGGAGGGTATGATACCGGGGAGCTGTTTTTT	CATPMGGYDTGELFF
TRBV3-1/TRBV3-2	TRBJ1-2	15	TRBD1	-	TGTGCCAGCAGCCAAGCCGACAGGGCCGGTGGTGGCTACACCTTC	CASSQADRAGGGYTF
TRBV3-1/TRBV3-2	TRBJ2-1	15	TRBD2	-	TGTGCCAGCAGCCAAGATTCAGGACTAGTCGGTGAGCAGTTCTTC	CASSQDSGLVGEQFF
TRBV12-3/TRBV12-4	TRBJ1-3	13	-	-	TGTGCCAGCAGTTTGTGGACAGTGGACACCATATATTTT	CASSLWTVDTIYF
TRBV27	TRBJ1-2	13	TRBD1	-	TGTGCCAGCAGCCGGGACAGGGGTCGAGGCTACACCTTC	CASSRDRGRGYTF
TRBV27	TRBJ1-4	15	TRBD1	-	TGTGCCAGCAGTACCTCGACAGGGGTGAATGAAAAACTGTTTTTT	CASSTSTGVNEKLFF
TRBV10-1	TRBJ2-7	14	TRBD1	-	TGCGCCAGCAGCCGGGACAGGCGACCCTACGAGCAGTACTTC	CASSRDRRPYEQYF
TRBV30	TRBJ1-4	14	-	-	TGTGCCTGGAGCGCCGGTGCTGCAGGGGAAAAACTGTTTTTT	CAWSAGAAGEKLFF
TRBV28	TRBJ2-5	11	-	-	TGTGCCAGCAGTTTATGGGGCCAGAGATACTTC	CASSLWGQRYF
TRBV28	TRBJ2-7	16	-	once	TGTGCCAGCAGTTTATGGCAGGACAGAACTAAGGGCGAGCAGTACTTC	CASSLWQDRTKGEQYF
TRBV9	TRBJ1-3	18	TRBD1	-	TGTGCCAGCAGCGTAGAGGGGAGACAGGGGGCCGCTGGAAACACCATATATTTT	CASSVEGRQGAAGNTIYF
TRBV18	TRBJ2-2	16	-	-	TGTGCCAGCTCACCACCGCCTGGGCCGAACACCGGGGAGCTGTTTTTT	CASSPPPGPNTGELFF
TRBV28	TRBJ2-7	15	TRBD2	-	TGTGCCAGCTCAAGGCCCGCTAGCGGGGTACCCGAGCAGTACTTC	CASSRPASGVPEQYF
TRBV30	TRBJ1-2	13	-	-	TGTGCCTGGGGACAGACTTTTAACTATGGCTACACCTTC	CAWGQTFNYGYTF
TRBV28	TRBJ2-7	11	-	-	TGTGCCAGCCGGGAATCCTACGAGCAGTACTTC	CASRESYEQYF
TRBV10-3	TRBJ2-3	15	TRBD2	once	TGTGCCATCGCGGGACTAGCGGTATCCACAGATACGCAGTATTTT	CAIAGLAVSTDTQYF
TRBV5-4	TRBJ1-2	18	-	few	TGTGCCAGCAGCTTGTTAGGCAGGTCCATTGGCACTAACTATGGCTACACCTTC	CASSLLGRSIGTNYGYTF
TRBV4-3	TRBJ2-7	15	TRBD2	-	TGCGCCAGCAGCCACCGAAGCGGGGGGGGTGAGGAGCAGTACTTC	CASSHRSGGGEEQYF
TRBV6-5	TRBJ2-2	14	-	-	TGTGCCTCATCCCGGGGGGCGAGCACCGGGGAGCTGTTTTTT	CASSRGASTGELFF
TRBV18	TRBJ1-2	15	-	-	TGTGCCAGCTCACCTTTGCTAGAGTCGAACTATGGCTACACCTTC	CASSPLLESNYGYTF
TRBV11-2	TRBJ1-2	16	-	-	TGTGCCAGCAGCCCCCTCGGGCGGGGTTTCAACTATGGCTACACCTTC	CASSPLGRGFNYGYTF
TRBV20-1	TRBJ1-2	11	TRBD1	-	TGCAGTGCTAGAGGGACAGGGGGCTACACCTTC	CSARGTGGYTF
TRBV7-6	TRBJ2-3	20	-	-	TGTGCCAGCAGCTTAGCCCCCCGAGGGCAAAGAACCGGTAGCACAGATACGCAGTATTTT	CASSLAPRGQRTGSTDTQYF
TRBV5-4	TRBJ2-5	13	-	-	TGTGCCAGCAGCGACAAGTACCAAGAGACCCAGTACTTC	CASSDKYQETQYF
TRBV2	TRBJ1-4	14	-	-	TGTGCCAGCACGAAGAGGGCAACTAATGAAAAACTGTTTTTT	CASTKRATNEKLFF